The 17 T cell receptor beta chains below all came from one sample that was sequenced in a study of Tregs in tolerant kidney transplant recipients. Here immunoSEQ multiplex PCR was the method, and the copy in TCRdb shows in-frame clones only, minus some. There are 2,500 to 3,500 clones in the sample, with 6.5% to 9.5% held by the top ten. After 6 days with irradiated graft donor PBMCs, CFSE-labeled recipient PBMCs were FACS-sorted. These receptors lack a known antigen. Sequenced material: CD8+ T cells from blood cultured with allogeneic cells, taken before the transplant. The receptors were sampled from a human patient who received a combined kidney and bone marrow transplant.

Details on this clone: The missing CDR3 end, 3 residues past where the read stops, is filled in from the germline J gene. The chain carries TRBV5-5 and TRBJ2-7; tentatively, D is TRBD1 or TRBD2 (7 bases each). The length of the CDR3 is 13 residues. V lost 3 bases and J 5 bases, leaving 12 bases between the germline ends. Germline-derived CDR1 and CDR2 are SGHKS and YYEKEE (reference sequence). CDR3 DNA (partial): TGTGCCAGCAGCTGGGGAGGGGGCCACGAG. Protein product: CASSWGGGHE. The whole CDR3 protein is CASSWGGGHEQYF.

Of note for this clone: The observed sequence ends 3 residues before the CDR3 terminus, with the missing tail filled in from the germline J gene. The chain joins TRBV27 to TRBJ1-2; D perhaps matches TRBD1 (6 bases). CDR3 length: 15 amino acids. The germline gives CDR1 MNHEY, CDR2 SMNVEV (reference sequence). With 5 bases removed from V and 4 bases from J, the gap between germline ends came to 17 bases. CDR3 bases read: TGTGCCAGCAGTACTACCGGGACAAATTCCTATGGC. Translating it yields CASSTTGTNSYG. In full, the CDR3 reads CASSTTGTNSYGYTF.

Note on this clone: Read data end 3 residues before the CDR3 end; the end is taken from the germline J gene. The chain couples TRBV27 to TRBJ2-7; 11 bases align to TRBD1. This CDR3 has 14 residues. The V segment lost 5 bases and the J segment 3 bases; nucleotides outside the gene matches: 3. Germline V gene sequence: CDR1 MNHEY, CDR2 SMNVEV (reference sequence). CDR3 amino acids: CASSTGTGGYEQYF. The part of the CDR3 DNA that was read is TGTGCCAGCAGTACCGGGACAGGGGGCTACGAG.

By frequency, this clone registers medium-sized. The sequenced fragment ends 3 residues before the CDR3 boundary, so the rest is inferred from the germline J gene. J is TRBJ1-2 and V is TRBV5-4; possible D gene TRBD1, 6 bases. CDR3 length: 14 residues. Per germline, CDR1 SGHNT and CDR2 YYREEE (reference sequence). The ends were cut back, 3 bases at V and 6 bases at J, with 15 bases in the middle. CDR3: CASSWLQGRDGYTF. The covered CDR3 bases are TGTGCCAGCAGCTGGTTGCAGGGGCGCGATGGC.

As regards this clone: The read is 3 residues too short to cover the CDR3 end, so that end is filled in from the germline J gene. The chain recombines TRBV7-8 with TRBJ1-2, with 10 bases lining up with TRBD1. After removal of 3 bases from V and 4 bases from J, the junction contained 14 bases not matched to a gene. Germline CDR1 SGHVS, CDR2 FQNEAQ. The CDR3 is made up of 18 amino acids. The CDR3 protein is CASSFFGTGALGGYGYTF. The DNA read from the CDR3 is TGTGCCAGCAGCTTTTTTGGGACAGGGGCCCTAGGCGGCTATGGC.

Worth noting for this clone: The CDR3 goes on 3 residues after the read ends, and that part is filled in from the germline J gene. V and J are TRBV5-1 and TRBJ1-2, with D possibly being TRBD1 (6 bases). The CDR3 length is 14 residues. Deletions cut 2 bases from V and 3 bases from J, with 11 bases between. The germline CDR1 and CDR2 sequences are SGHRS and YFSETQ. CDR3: CASSFGGADYGYTF. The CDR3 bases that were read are TGCGCCAGCAGCTTTGGGGGGGCAGACTATGGC.

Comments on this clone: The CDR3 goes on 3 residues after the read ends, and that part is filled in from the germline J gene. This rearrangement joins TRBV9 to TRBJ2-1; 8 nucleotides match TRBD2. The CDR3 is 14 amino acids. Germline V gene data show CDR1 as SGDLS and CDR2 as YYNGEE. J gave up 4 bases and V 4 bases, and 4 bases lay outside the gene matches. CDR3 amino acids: CASSLGGGYNEQFF. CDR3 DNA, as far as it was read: TGTGCCAGCAGCCTCGGGGGGGGTTACAATGAG.

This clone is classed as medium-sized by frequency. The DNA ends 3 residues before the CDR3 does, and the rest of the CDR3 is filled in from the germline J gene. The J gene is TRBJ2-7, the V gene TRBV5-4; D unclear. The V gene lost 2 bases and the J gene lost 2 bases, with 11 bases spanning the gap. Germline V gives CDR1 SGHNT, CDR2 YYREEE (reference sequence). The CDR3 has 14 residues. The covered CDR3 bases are TGTGCCAGCAGCTTCTTTGGGCAAACCTACGAG. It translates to CASSFFGQTYE. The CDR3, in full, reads CASSFFGQTYEQYF. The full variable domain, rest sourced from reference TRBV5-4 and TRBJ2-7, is ETGVTQSPTHLIKTRGQQVTLRCSSQSGHNTVSWYQQALGQGPQFIFQYYREEENGRGNFPPRFSGLQFPNYSSELNVNALELDDSALYLCASSFFGQTYEQYFGPGTRLTVT.

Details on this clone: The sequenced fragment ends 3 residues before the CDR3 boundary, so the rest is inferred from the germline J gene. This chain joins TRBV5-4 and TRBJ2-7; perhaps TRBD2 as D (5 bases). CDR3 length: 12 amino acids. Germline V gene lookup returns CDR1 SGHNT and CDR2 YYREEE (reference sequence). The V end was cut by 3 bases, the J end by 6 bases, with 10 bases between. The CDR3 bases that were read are TGTGCCAGCAGCTCACTAGATAGCGAG. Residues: CASSSLDSE. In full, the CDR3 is CASSSLDSEQYF. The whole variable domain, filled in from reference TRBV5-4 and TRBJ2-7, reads ETGVTQSPTHLIKTRGQQVTLRCSSQSGHNTVSWYQQALGQGPQFIFQYYREEENGRGNFPPRFSGLQFPNYSSELNVNALELDDSALYLCASSSLDSEQYFGPGTRLTVT.

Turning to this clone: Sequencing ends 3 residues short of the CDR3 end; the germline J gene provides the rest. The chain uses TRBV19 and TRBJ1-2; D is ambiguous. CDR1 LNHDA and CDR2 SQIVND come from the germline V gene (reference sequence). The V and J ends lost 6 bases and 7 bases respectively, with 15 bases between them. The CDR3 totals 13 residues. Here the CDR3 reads CASSHSPSSGYTF. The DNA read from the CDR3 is TGTGCCAGTAGCCACAGCCCGTCGAGTGGC.

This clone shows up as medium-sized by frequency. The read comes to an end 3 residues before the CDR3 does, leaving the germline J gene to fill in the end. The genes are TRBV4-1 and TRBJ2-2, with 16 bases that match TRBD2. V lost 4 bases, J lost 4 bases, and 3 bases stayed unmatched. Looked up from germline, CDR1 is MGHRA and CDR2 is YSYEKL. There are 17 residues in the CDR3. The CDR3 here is CASSLGLAGGTTGELFF. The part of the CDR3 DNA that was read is TGCGCCAGCAGCCTGGGACTAGCGGGGGGGACCACCGGGGAG.

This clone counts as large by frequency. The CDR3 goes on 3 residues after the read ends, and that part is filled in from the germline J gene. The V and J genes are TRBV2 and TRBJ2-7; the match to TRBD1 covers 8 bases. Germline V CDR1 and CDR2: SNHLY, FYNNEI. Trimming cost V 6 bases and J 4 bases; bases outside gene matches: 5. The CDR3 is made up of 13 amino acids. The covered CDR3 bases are TGTGCCAGCAGGGTGACAGGGGAGTACGAG. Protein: CASRVTGEYE. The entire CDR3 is CASRVTGEYEQYF.

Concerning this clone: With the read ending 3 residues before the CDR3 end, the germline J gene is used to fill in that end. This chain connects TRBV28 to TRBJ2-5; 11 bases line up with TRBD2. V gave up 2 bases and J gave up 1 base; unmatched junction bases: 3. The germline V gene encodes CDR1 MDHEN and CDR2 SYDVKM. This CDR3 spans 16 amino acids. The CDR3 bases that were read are TGTGCCAGCAGTTTAGTGGGACTAGCGGTCCAAGAGACC. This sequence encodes CASSLVGLAVQET. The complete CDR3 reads CASSLVGLAVQETQYF.

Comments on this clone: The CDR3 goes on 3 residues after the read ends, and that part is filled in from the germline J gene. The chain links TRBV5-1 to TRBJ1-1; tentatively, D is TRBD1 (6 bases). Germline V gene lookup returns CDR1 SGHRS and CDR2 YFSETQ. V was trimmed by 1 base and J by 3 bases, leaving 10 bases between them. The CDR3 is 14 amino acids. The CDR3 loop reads CASSLKGGDTEAFF. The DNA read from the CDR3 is TGCGCCAGCAGCTTGAAAGGGGGTGACACTGAA.

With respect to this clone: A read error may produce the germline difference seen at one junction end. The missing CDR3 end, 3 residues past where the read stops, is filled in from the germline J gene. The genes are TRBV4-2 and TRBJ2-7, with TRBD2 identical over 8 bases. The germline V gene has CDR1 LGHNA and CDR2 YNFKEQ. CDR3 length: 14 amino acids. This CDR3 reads CAKFGGLVFYEQYF. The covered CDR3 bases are TGCGCCAAATTCGGGGGACTAGTATTCTACGAG.

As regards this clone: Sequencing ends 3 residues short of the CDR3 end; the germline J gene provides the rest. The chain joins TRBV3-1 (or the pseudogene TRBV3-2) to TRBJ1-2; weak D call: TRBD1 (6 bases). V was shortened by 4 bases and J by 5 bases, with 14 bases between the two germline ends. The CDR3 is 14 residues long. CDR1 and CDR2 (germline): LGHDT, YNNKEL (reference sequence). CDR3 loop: CASSLPGAYYGYTF. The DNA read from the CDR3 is TGTGCCAGCAGCCTTCCAGGGGCCTATTATGGC.

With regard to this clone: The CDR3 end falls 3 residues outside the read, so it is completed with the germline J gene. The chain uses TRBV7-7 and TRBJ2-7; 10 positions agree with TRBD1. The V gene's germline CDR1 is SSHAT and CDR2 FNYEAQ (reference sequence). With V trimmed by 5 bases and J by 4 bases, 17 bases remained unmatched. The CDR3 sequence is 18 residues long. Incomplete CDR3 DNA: TGTGCCAGCAGCCCACGAAGAGTGGACAGGGGGGCGGTTTACGAG. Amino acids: CASSPRRVDRGAVYE. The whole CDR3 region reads CASSPRRVDRGAVYEQYF.